The T cell receptor (beta chain) described here comes from a study of shared clonotypes between healthy human individuals (dated by TCRdb to 2020 to 2022). General notes on the study: The cohort comprised a couple of women and a few men aged 18 to 49 years. Blood TCR repertoires of four to six healthy adults were deeply sequenced to estimate repertoire size and the extent of clonotype sharing between individuals. To increase sequencing depth and limit assay-specific biases, TCR repertoire library preparation and sequencing were carried out by different laboratories using diverse techniques. Leukapheresis yielded between about 0.9 and 10 billion PBMCs per donor. The research as a whole found: Sampling was restricted to blood, and TCR repertoires in tissues likely differ from the TCR repertoires found in blood. The genetic and exposure-history diversity represented was limited by the small number of donors. Based on pairwise subsampling, the degree of clonotype sharing among donors was expected to be affected by sequencing depth.

The donors were healthy, HIV-negative adults who had no recently reported acute infections or vaccinations. Every donor was a Caucasian adult residing in Nashville, Tennessee, USA. For unsorted samples, 96 million or so PBMCs were counted, and genomic DNA was extracted using the QIAamp DNA Blood Mini kit. After blood collection by leukapheresis, PBMCs were isolated using Ficoll-Histopaque density gradient centrifugation and then cryopreserved in the vapor phase of liquid nitrogen. The junction shows trimming of 5 bases on V and 0 bases on J, plus 11 bases between the germline ends. The germline V gene specifies SGHTA as CDR1 and FQGTGA as CDR2. From the cysteine up to the phenylalanine, the CDR3 has a length of 15 residues. CDR3 DNA is the only sequence kept; it has 45 bases, read in frame from the first base. Using the deep immunoSEQ assay, multiplex PCR amplified TCR CDR3 regions from genomic DNA. Extracted genomic DNA from each cell subset was spread evenly across all wells of several immunoSEQ 96-well plates, with each plate serving as a replicate. Each replicate PCR for unsorted PBMC received roughly 290 ng genomic DNA, equal to 25,000 to 30,000 T cell genomes. Genomic DNA from unsorted PBMC was sequenced over ten immunoSEQ deep assay plates. Purified libraries were quantified with a Qubit 3.0 fluorometer, sized on a Bioanalyzer 2100, and re-quantified with the KAPA Library Quantification kit. Every immunoSEQ 96-well plate was sequenced on a dedicated single-read 150-cycle Illumina NextSeq 550 flow cell. In the source study's methods: The immunoSEQ output contained only junctional sequences without quality scores, so filtering could not match that applied to full-length reads. To assign V/J genes and CDR3, sequences were annotated against IMGT germline references using PyIR, a Python wrapper for IgBLAST v1.9. Reads were filtered out if the reads had weak V/J assignments (E-value above 1e-6), no CDR3, stop codons, out-of-frame junctions, or ambiguous translated residues. V3J clonotypes were defined by identical inferred V gene, J gene, and CDR3 amino acid sequence. To compute the percentage overlap between repertoires, the number of shared unique clonotypes was divided by the size of the smaller repertoire. Repertoire richness was assessed with RTK rarefaction, the Chao1 estimator, and Recon v2.1 estimates of unobserved clonotypes. TCRdb took this table from immuneACCESS and kept in-frame rearrangements with V and J called. Such tables lack part of the clones; where checked against another copy, unresolved V genes explain under half of the gap, and the rest is unexplained. The DNA was the basis for D and trimming; V, J and clone size are from that table. The sample includes 400,000 to 500,000 clones, with 65% to 80% observed a single time. Clones ranked in the top ten supply about 12% of the sample.

Of note for this clone: Its antigen target is currently unknown. No much larger clone is present one base from it, and per-base qualities are unavailable.

This chain joins TRBV7-3 to TRBJ2-1, with no confidently assigned D gene. This TCR was recovered from a woman between 40 and 50 years old in good health. Some clones in this sample may be carry-over from other donors' samples. Sequenced input: PBMCs. The base sequence is TGTGCCAGCAGCCCCGACGTAAACTCCTACAATGAGCAGTTCTTC. The encoded protein is CASSPDVNSYNEQFF.